The next 11 T cell receptor beta chains were all read from a single sample in a study of prognosis after radiotherapy for stage I lung cancer. Using two-round multiplex PCR, the authors amplified TCR beta CDR3 from genomic DNA. The first PCR round targeted every TRBV and TRBJ gene with specific primers. TCRdb reanalysed the multiplex PCR reads using MiXCR and keeps one entry per CDR3 protein. The data show 20,000 to 25,000 distinct CDR3 sequences, around 46% seen once. Material: PBMCs, obtained before or after stereotactic body radiation therapy (not recorded which). These TCRs come from a donor of 50 years or more with non-small cell lung cancer.

This clonotype was recorded at least ten times. The chain has TRBV2 and TRBJ2-1, with 7 bases lining up with TRBD2. Trimming cost V 3 bases and J 2 bases; bases outside gene matches: 4. The germline V gene encodes CDR1 SNHLY and CDR2 FYNNEI. This CDR3 spans 15 amino acids. CDR3 DNA: TGTGCCAGCAGTGAGTCCCGGGGGGCCTACAATGAGCAGTTCTTC. Protein: CASSESRGAYNEQFF.

This clonotype was observed a few times. A much larger clone is a single base away; this may be a read error. CDR3 DNA sequence: TGTGCCAGCAGCGGCGCAACCGGGACATTCTCTTACGAGCAGTACTTC. It specifies CASSGATGTFSYEQYF. The chain joins TRBV11-3 to TRBJ2-7; maybe TRBD1 (6 bases). CDR1 SGHNT and CDR2 YENEEA come from the germline V gene. The CDR3 is made up of 16 amino acids. V was clipped by 5 bases and J by 4 bases, with 21 bases between them.

The chain joins TRBV2 to TRBJ2-3; 11 bases are a match to TRBD2. The CDR3 loop spans 17 amino acids. Germline CDR1 and CDR2: SNHLY and FYNNEI. V shed 7 bases, J shed 0 bases, and the junction held 9 bases outside the gene matches. The DNA for the CDR3 is TGTGCCAGCACCCCACCCTGGACTAGCGGGAGCACAGATACGCAGTATTTT. Translating it yields CASTPPWTSGSTDTQYF.

This clonotype appeared many times. The genes are TRBV7-2 and TRBJ2-1, with D unclear. This CDR3 comprises 14 residues. Germline CDR1 SGHTA, CDR2 FQGNSA. Trimming shortened V by 1 base and J by 0 bases, and 4 bases separated the two germline ends. CDR3 sequence reads: CASSLDSSYNEQFF. The CDR3 region has the DNA TGTGCCAGCAGCTTAGACAGCTCCTACAATGAGCAGTTCTTC.

This clonotype was detected ten times or more. The gene calls are TRBV7-2 and TRBJ2-1; 10 nucleotides align to TRBD2. This CDR3 spans 17 amino acids. Germline trimming cut 0 bases from V and 10 bases from J; bases unmatched to any gene: 12. Germline V gives CDR1 SGHTA, CDR2 FQGNSA. The CDR3 DNA is TGTGCCAGCAGCTTAGCCAGAGATAGCGGGAGGTCGAGGGAGCAGTTCTTC. The encoded protein is CASSLARDSGRSREQFF. Drawing the rest from reference TRBV7-2 and TRBJ2-1, the complete variable domain is GAGVSQSPSNKVTEKGKDVELRCDPISGHTALYWYRQSLGQGLEFLIYFQGNSAPDKSGLPSDRFSAERTGGSVSTLTIQRTQQEDSAVYLCASSLARDSGRSREQFFGPGTRLTVL.

This clonotype has just one count. The J gene is TRBJ2-7, the V gene TRBV7-9; tentatively, D is TRBD2 (5 bases). V lost 5 bases, J lost 0 bases, and 14 bases lay in between. The CDR3 is made up of 15 amino acids. The V gene's germline CDR1 is SEHNR and CDR2 FQNEAQ (reference sequence). CDR3 in DNA: TGTGCCAGCAGCCCCGGGGAAAAACCCTCCTACGAGCAGTACTTC. Residues: CASSPGEKPSYEQYF. Complete variable domain (other parts from reference TRBV7-9 and TRBJ2-7): DTGVSQNPRHKITKRGQNVTFRCDPISEHNRLYWYRQTLGQGPEFLTYFQNEAQLEKSRLLSDRFSAERPKGSFSTLEIQRTEQGDSAMYLCASSPGEKPSYEQYFGPGTRLTVT.

This clonotype was recorded many times. The J gene is TRBJ2-7, the V gene TRBV4-1; D is unresolved. Germline assignment: CDR1 MGHRA and CDR2 YSYEKL. V gave up 3 bases and J gave up 4 bases, with 16 bases separating them. The CDR3 extends over 15 amino acids. Here the CDR3 reads CASSHPGRNRYEQYF. CDR3 bases: TGCGCCAGCAGCCACCCCGGCAGAAATAGATACGAGCAGTACTTC.

This clonotype was counted ten times or more. One end of the junction does not line up with germline, which may come from a read error. The rearrangement uses TRBV7-6 and TRBJ2-7; 9 bases fit TRBD1. CDR1 is SGHVS and CDR2 is FNYEAQ in the germline V gene. The CDR3 is 13 residues long. CDR3 DNA: TGTGCCAGCAACTTAGGACAGGGGTACGAGCAGTACTTC. This encodes CASNLGQGYEQYF. The entire variable domain, with the rest obtained from reference TRBV7-6 and TRBJ2-7, is as follows: GAGVSQSPRYKVTKRGQDVALRCDPISGHVSLYWYRQALGQGPEFLTYFNYEAQQDKSGLPNDRFSAERPEGSISTLTIQRTEQRDSAMYRCASNLGQGYEQYFGPGTRLTVT.

This clonotype was counted many times. The chain is built from TRBV10-3 and TRBJ2-7; 10 bases align to TRBD1. J gave up 11 bases and V 6 bases, and 4 bases lay outside the gene matches. The CDR3 sequence is 11 residues long. The germline gives CDR1 ENHRY, CDR2 SYGVKD. In DNA form, the CDR3 reads TGTGCCATCAGGGAGACAGGGGGCAAGTACTTC. Its translation is CAIRETGGKYF.

As regards this clonotype: A single base is all that separates this from a far larger clone, so a read error is likely. The chain has TRBV6-4 and TRBJ2-3; perhaps TRBD1 as D (6 bases). Germline CDR1 and CDR2: MRHNA and SNTAGT. CDR3 length equals 16 residues. The CDR3 loop reads CASSDPRPGGTDTRYF. As DNA, the CDR3 is TGTGCCAGCAGTGACCCCCGACCTGGGGGCACAGATACGCGGTATTTT.

In its sample, this clonotype was seen many times. This chain uses TRBV3-1 with TRBJ1-3; perhaps TRBD1 as D (6 bases). Looked up from germline, CDR1 is LGHDT and CDR2 is YNNKEL (reference sequence). The CDR3 covers 16 residues. Deletions cut 0 bases from V and 3 bases from J, with 12 bases between. The CDR3 loop reads CASSQDLGGGGNTIYF. Here the CDR3 DNA reads TGTGCCAGCAGCCAAGATCTAGGGGGAGGTGGAAACACCATATATTTT.